The T cell receptor beta chain described here comes from a study of blood T cell repertoires in COVID-19. Study-wide context: Spain, Italy and the United States supplied samples that represented acute and convalescent COVID-19. T cells, B-cell-depleted T cells, or PBMCs provided the cDNA or gDNA that served as material.

The CDR3 has 20 residues. In the study's own analysis: How many nucleated cells were present was estimated from reference gene primer amplification. The method was immunoSEQ multiplex PCR; TCRdb's version includes in-frame clones alone and lacks a portion of them. The V and J calls and clone size come from that table; D and trimming were worked out from the DNA. The sample holds some 250,000 clones, more than 65% seen once. This TCR derives from a young woman with acute or convalescent COVID-19. The chain joins TRBV21-1 to TRBJ1-2; the table's TRBD1 call for D was not verified on the DNA. TRBV21-1 is assigned pseudogene status. Material: peripheral blood. CDR3 protein: CASSGPGAGDRVGFCYGYTF. The CDR3 DNA follows: TGTGCCAGCAGCGGCCCAGGGGCCGGAGACAGGGTCGGATTCTGCTATGGCTACACCTTC.